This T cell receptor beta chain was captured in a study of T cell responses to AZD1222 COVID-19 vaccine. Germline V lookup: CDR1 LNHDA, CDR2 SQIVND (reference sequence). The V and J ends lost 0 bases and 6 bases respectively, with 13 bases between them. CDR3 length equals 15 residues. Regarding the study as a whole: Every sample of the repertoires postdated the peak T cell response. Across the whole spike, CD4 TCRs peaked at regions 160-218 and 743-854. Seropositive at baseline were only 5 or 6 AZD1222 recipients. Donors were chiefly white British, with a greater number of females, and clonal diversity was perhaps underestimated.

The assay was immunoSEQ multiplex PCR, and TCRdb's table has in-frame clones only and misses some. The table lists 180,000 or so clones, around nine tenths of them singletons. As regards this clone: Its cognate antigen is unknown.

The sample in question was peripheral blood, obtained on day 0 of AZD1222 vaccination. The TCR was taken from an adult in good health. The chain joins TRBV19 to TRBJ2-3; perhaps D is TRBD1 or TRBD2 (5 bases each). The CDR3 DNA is TGTGCCAGTAGTATAGAAGGGACCCTCGGCGATACGCAGTATTTT. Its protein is CASSIEGTLGDTQYF.